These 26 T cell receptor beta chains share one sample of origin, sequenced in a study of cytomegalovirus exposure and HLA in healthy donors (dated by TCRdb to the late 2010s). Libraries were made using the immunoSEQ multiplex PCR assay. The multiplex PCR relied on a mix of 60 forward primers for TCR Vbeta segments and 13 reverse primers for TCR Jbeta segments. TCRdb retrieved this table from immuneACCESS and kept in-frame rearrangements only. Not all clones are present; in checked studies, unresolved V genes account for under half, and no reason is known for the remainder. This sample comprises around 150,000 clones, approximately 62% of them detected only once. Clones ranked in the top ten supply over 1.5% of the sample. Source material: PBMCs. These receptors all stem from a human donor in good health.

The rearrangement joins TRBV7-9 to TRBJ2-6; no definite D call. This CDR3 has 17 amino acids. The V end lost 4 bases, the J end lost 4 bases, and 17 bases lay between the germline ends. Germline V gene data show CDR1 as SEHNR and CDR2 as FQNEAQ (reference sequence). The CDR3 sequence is CASSSGRVEAGANVLTF. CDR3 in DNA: TGTGCCAGCAGCTCTGGCCGGGTCGAGGCAGGGGCCAACGTCCTGACTTTC.

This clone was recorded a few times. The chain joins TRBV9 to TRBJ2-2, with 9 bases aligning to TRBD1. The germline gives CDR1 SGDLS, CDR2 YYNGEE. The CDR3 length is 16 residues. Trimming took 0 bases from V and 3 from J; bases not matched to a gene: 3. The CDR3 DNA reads TGTGCCAGCAGCGTAGTCGACAGGGGGGACACCGGGGAGCTGTTTTTT. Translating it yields CASSVVDRGDTGELFF.

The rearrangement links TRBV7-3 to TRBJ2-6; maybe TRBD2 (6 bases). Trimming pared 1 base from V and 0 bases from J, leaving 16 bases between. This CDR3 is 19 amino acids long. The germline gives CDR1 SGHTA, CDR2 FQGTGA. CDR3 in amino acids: CASSLRSAGSRSGANVLTF. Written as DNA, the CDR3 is TGTGCCAGCAGCTTAAGATCGGCCGGGAGCCGCTCTGGGGCCAACGTCCTGACTTTC.

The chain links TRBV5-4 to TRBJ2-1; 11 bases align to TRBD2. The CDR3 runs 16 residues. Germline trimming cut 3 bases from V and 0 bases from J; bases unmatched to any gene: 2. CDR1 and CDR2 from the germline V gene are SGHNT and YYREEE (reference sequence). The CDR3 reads CASSSGTSGSYNEQFF. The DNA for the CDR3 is TGTGCCAGCAGCTCTGGGACTAGCGGCTCCTACAATGAGCAGTTCTTC.

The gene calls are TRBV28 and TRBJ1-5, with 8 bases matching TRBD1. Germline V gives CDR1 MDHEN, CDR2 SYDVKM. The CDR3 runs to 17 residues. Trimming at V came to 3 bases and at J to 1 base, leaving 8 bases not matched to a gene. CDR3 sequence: CASSLIDRGMSNQPQHF. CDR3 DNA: TGTGCCAGCAGTTTGATCGACAGGGGAATGAGCAATCAGCCCCAGCATTTT.

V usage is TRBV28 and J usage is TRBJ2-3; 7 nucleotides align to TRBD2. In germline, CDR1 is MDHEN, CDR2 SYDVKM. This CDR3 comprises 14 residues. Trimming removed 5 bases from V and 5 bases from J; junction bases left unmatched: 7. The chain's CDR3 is CASSSLSGGDTQYF. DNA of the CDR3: TGTGCCAGCAGTAGTCTATCGGGGGGAGATACGCAGTATTTT.

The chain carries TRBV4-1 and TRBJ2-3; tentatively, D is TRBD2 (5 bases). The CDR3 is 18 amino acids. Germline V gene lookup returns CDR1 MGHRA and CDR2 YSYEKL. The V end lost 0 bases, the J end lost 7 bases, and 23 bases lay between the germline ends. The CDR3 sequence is CASSQEHLGSAGVHTQYF. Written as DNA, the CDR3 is TGCGCCAGCAGCCAAGAACACCTTGGGAGTGCCGGCGTGCATACGCAGTATTTT.

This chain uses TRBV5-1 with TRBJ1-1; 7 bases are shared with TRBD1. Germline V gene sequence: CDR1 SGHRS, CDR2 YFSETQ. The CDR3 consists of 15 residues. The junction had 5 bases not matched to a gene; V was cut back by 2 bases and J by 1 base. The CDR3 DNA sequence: TGCGCCAGCAGCTTCGCAGGGGGTCAGAACACTGAAGCTTTCTTT. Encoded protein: CASSFAGGQNTEAFF.

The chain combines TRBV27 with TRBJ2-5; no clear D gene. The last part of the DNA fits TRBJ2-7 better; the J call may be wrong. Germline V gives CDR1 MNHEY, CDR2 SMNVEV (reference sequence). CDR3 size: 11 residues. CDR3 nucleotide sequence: TGTGCCACCCTTTTTGGGCCCGAGCAGTACTTC. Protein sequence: CATLFGPEQYF.

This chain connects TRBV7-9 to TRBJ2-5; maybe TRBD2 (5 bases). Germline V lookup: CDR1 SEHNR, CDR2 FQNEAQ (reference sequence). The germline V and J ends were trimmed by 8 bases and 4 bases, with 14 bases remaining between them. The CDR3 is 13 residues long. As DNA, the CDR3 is TGTGCCAGCTCCTCTTGGGCGGGAGAGACCCAGTACTTC. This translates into CASSSWAGETQYF.

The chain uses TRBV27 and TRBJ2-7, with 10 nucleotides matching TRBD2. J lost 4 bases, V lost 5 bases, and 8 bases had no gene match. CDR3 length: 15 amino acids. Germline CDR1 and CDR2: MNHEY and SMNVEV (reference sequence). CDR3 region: CASSEGTSAFYEQYF. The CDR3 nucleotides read TGTGCCAGCAGTGAAGGGACTAGCGCCTTTTACGAGCAGTACTTC.

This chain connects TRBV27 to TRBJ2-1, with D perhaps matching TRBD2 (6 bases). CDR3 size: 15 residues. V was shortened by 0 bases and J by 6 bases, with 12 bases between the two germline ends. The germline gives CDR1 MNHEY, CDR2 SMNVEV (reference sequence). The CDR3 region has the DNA TGTGCCAGCAGTTTATCTGGCGGGACCTTCAATGAGCAGTTCTTC. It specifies CASSLSGGTFNEQFF.

This CDR3 reads CASRHLGTSTGYNEQFF. CDR3 nucleotides: TGTGCCAGCAGGCACCTTGGGACTAGCACGGGCTACAATGAGCAGTTCTTC. This chain joins TRBV27 and TRBJ2-1; 9 nucleotides match TRBD2. The CDR3 runs 17 residues. Germline CDR1 is MNHEY and CDR2 is SMNVEV (reference sequence). The V gene end was trimmed by 6 bases and the J gene end by 3 bases; junction bases not matched to a gene: 12.

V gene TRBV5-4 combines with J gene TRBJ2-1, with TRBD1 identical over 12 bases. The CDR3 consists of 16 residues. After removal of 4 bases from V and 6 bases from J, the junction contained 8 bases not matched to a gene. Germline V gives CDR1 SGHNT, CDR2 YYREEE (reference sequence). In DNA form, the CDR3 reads TGTGCCAGCAGCCCCCAAGGGACAGGGGGCACCAATGAGCAGTTCTTC. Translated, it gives CASSPQGTGGTNEQFF.

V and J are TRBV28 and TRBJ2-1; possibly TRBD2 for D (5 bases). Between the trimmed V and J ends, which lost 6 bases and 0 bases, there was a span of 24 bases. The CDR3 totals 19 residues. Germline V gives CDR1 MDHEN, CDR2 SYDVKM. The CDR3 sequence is CASSSSIRLQRSSYNEQFF. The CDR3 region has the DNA TGTGCCAGCAGCTCTTCAATTCGACTCCAGCGGAGCTCCTACAATGAGCAGTTCTTC.

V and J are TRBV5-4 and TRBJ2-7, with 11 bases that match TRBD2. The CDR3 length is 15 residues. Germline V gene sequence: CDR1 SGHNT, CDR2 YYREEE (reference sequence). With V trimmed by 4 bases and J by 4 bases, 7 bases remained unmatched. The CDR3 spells CASSLSGRADYEQYF. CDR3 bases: TGTGCCAGCAGCCTTAGCGGGAGGGCCGATTACGAGCAGTACTTC.

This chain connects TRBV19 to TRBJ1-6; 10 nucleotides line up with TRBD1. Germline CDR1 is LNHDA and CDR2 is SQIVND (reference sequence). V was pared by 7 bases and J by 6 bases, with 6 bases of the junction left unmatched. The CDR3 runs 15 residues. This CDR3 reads CASTMGQGINSPLHF. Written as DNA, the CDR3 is TGTGCCAGTACCATGGGACAGGGGATTAATTCACCCCTCCACTTT.

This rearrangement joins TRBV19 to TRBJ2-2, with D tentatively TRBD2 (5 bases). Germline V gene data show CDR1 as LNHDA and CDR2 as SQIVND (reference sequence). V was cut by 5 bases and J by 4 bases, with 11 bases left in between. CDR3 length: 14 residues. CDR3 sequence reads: CASSEGSFTGELFF. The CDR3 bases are TGTGCCAGTAGTGAGGGCTCGTTCACCGGGGAGCTGTTTTTT.

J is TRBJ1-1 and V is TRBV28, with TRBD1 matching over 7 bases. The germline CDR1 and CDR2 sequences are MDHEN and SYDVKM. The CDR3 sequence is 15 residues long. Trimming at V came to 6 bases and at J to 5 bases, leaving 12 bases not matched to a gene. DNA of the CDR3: TGTGCCAGCAGCAACACACCGACAGGGTGGACTGAAGCTTTCTTT. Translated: CASSNTPTGWTEAFF.

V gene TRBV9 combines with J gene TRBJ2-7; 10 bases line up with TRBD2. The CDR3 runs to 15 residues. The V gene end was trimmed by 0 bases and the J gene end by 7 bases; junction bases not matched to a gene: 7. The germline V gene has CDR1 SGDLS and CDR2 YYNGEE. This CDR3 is CASSVEASGSVEQYF. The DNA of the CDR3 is TGTGCCAGCAGCGTAGAGGCTAGCGGGAGTGTTGAGCAGTACTTC.

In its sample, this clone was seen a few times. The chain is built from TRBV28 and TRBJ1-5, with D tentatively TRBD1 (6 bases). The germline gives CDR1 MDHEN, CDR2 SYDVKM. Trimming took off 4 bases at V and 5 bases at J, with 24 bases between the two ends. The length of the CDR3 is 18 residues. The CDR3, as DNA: TGTGCCAGCAGTTCGTCAGGGGCCGTCAAGCAGCCTCATCAGCCCCAGCATTTT. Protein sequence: CASSSSGAVKQPHQPQHF.

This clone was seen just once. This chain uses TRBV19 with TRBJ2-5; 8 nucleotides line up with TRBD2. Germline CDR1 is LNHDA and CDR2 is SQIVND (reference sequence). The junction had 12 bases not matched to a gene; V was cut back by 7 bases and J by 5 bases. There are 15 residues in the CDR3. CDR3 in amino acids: CASTDPTGGVETQYF. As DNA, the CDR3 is TGTGCCAGTACCGACCCCACCGGGGGGGTCGAGACCCAGTACTTC.

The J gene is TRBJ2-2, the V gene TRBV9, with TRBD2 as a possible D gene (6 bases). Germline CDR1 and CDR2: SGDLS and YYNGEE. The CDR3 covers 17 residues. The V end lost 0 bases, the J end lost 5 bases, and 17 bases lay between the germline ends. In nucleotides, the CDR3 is TGTGCCAGCAGCGTAGGGGGGGTTCGGACGTGGACCGGGGAGCTGTTTTTT. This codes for CASSVGGVRTWTGELFF.

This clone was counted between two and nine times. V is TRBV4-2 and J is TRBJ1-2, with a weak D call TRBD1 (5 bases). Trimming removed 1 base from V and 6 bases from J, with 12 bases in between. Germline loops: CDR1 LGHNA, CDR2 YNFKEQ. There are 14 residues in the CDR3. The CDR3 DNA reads TGTGCCAGCAGCCAAGCCGGGGGTTTAAATGGCTACACCTTC. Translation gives CASSQAGGLNGYTF.

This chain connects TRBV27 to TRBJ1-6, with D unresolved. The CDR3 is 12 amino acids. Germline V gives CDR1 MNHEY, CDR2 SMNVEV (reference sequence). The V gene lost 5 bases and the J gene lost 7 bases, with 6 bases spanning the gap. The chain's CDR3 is CASSIFNSPLHF. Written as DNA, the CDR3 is TGTGCCAGCAGTATCTTCAATTCACCCCTCCACTTT.

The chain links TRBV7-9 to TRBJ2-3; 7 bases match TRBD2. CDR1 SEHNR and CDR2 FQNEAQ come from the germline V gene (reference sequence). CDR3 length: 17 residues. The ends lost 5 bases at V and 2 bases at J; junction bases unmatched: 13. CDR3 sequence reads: CASSPPTAGANTDTQYF. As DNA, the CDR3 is TGTGCCAGCAGCCCTCCGACGGCGGGAGCGAACACAGATACGCAGTATTTT.